This TCR beta chain was captured in a study of T cells in Graves' hyperthyroidism and ophthalmopathy. Study observations and caveats: Most thyroid clonotypes expanded above 0.001 appeared in blood too.

Regarding this clonotype: Antigen: not known.

Template material for amplifying TCR beta CDR3 regions consisted of RNA transcripts. RT-PCR in the first round (using the HTBI primer set) targeted the TCR CDR3. Using its own MiXCR run on the multiplex PCR reads, TCRdb lists one record per CDR3 protein. This table holds approximately 620,000 distinct CDR3 sequences, 15% to 20% found once. The length of the CDR3 is 16 residues. Germline V gives CDR1 SGDLS, CDR2 YYNGEE. V gave up 4 bases and J gave up 2 bases; unmatched junction bases: 8. The clonotype comes from a woman in her thirties or forties with Graves' ophthalmopathy. V gene TRBV9 combines with J gene TRBJ2-7; 11 bases are a match to TRBD2. The sample taken for sequencing was blood. CDR3 DNA sequence: TGTGCCAGCAGCCCAACCGGGACTAGCGGTACCTACGAGCAGTACTTC. Its protein product is CASSPTGTSGTYEQYF.